The T cell receptor (beta chain) described here comes from a study of blood T cells in healthy people across ages. Study results and caveats: Possibly confounding the expanded clonotype changes was the fact that donor CMV status was unknown. Among long-lived donors, naive CD4+ cells were more numerous and diversity higher than in aged donors.

For the second PCR, which ran for roughly 7 to 11 cycles, a sample-barcoded 5' primer and a J-beta primer mix were used. One entry per CDR3 protein results from TCRdb running MiXCR on the 5' RACE reads. The sample carries roughly 2 million distinct CDR3 sequences, roughly 52% recorded once. Regarding this clonotype: Its antigen is unknown.

J lost 7 bases, V lost 0 bases, and 4 bases had no gene match. Per the germline V gene, CDR1 is SNHLY and CDR2 is FYNNEI. This CDR3 contains 15 residues. The genes are TRBV2 and TRBJ2-7; TRBD1 matches at 12 bases. Sequenced: blood. The TCR was taken from a middle-aged woman in good health. The CDR3 reads CASSEAGTGGGEQYF. CDR3 in DNA: TGTGCCAGCAGTGAAGCGGGGACAGGGGGCGGTGAGCAGTACTTC.